This T cell receptor beta chain is from a study of CD8 T cells in Susac syndrome. The CDR3 is 16 residues long. Germline CDR1 and CDR2: SGHRS and YFSETQ. V was clipped by 6 bases and J by 3 bases, with 20 bases between them. It was with random hexamers that about 0.45 to 1 ug RNA was reverse transcribed. TCRdb processed the immunoSEQ multiplex PCR reads anew with MiXCR; each CDR3 protein has one entry. The sample holds about 140,000 distinct CDR3 sequences, roughly 95% seen once. The authors sequenced TCR beta from blood CD8+ and CD4+ T cells. The V gene is TRBV5-1, the J gene TRBJ2-3, with D perhaps TRBD1 (6 bases). The sequencing input was CD4+ T cells from PBMCs. This TCR was recovered from a human donor in good health. This CDR3 is CASNPSRGILTDTQYF. CDR3 nucleotides: TGCGCCAGCAATCCGTCTAGGGGGATTTTAACAGATACGCAGTATTTT. Combining the CDR3 with reference TRBV5-1 and TRBJ2-3 gives the whole variable domain KAGVTQTPRYLIKTRGQQVTLSCSPISGHRSVSWYQQTPGQGLQFLFEYFSETQRNKGNFPGRFSGRQFSNSRSEMNVSTLELGDSALYLCASNPSRGILTDTQYFGPGTRLTVL.